Following are 20 T cell receptor beta chains from one sample sequenced in a study of blood T cell repertoires in COVID-19. Assay: immunoSEQ multiplex PCR; the TCRdb copy retains only in-frame clones and omits some. Of a few hundred thousand clones listed, just over 85% are singletons. The sample comprised PBMCs or T cells enriched from blood (not recorded which). The receptors here all came from a woman in her forties with acute COVID-19.

The chain employs TRBV5-8 and TRBJ2-1; TRBD2 matches 12 bases. Germline V gene data show CDR1 as SGHTS and CDR2 as YDEGEE. V shed 1 base, J shed 6 bases, and the junction held 11 bases outside the gene matches. This CDR3 has 18 amino acids. CDR3 DNA sequence: TGTGCCAGCAGCTTGATAAAGTCTAGCGGGGGGGCTACCAATGAGCAGTTCTTC. It codes for CASSLIKSSGGATNEQFF.

This clone has a single count. CDR3 DNA: TGTGCCAGCAGTATCCTAACGTTGAATAGGGGGCACGACTATGGCTACACCTTC. Its translation: CASSILTLNRGHDYGYTF. The J gene is TRBJ1-2, the V gene TRBV28; 7 bases map to TRBD1. The CDR3 covers 18 residues. Germline CDR1 and CDR2: MDHEN and SYDVKM. Losses at the gene ends were 5 bases for V and 3 bases for J; bases not matched to a gene: 18.

This clone was detected only once. V and J are TRBV20-1 and TRBJ2-7, with 8 bases matching TRBD2. The CDR3 length is 11 residues. V shed 3 bases and J 6 bases; nucleotides not matched to a gene: 1. CDR1 and CDR2 (germline): DFQATT, SNEGSKA (reference sequence). The CDR3 is CSASLAGEQYF. The CDR3 region has the DNA TGCAGTGCTAGCCTAGCGGGCGAGCAGTACTTC.

This chain joins TRBV4-3 and TRBJ1-2, with 8 bases aligning to TRBD1. This CDR3 comprises 15 residues. Germline V gene data show CDR1 as LGHNA and CDR2 as YSLEER. Trimming took 3 bases from V and 4 from J; bases not matched to a gene: 7. CDR3 coding DNA: TGCGCCAGCAGCCAGAGGACAGGGTCCTCCTATGGCTACACCTTC. Protein: CASSQRTGSSYGYTF.

This chain's CDR3 is CASSQGDQPQHF. CDR3 nucleotides: TGTGCCAGCAGTCAGGGGGATCAGCCCCAGCATTTT. The chain couples TRBV28 to TRBJ1-5; 7 bases align to TRBD1. Germline V CDR1 and CDR2: MDHEN, SYDVKM. The CDR3 sequence is 12 residues long. J lost 5 bases, V lost 5 bases, and 0 bases had no gene match.

This clone was seen only a few times. The chain joins TRBV19 to TRBJ1-5; 11 bases fit TRBD1. Germline values: CDR1 LNHDA, CDR2 SQIVND (reference sequence). The CDR3 length is 17 residues. Unmatched junction bases numbered 7, after V lost 5 bases and J lost 1 base. CDR3 DNA: TGTGCCAGTAGTTTAGGACAGGGGGCTTGGAGCAATCAGCCCCAGCATTTT. It specifies CASSLGQGAWSNQPQHF. The full variable domain, completed using reference TRBV19 and TRBJ1-5, is DGGITQSPKYLFRKEGQNVTLSCEQNLNHDAMYWYRQDPGQGLRLIYYSQIVNDFQKGDIAEGYSVSREKKESFPLTVTSAQKNPTAFYLCASSLGQGAWSNQPQHFGDGTRLSIL.

This clone was picked up many times. The chain combines TRBV2 with TRBJ1-5; 11 bases are shared with TRBD1. CDR1 and CDR2 (germline): SNHLY, FYNNEI. V lost 5 bases and J lost 0; bases outside the gene matches: 9. The CDR3 contains 18 residues. The CDR3 DNA reads TGTGCCAGCAGTAGTACGGGACAGGGGGGATCTAGCAATCAGCCCCAGCATTTT. Amino acid sequence: CASSSTGQGGSSNQPQHF.

The rearrangement links TRBV2 to TRBJ2-3, with D perhaps matching TRBD2 (5 bases). Germline CDR1 SNHLY, CDR2 FYNNEI. The V and J ends lost 0 bases and 1 base respectively, with 14 bases between them. There are 17 residues in the CDR3. CDR3 sequence: CASSEAPGLAGTDTQYF. In DNA form, the CDR3 reads TGTGCCAGCAGTGAAGCACCGGGATTAGCCGGCACAGATACGCAGTATTTT.

The rearrangement uses TRBV18 and TRBJ2-1, with a possible D match to TRBD2 (5 bases). Germline V gives CDR1 KGHSH, CDR2 LQKENI. V lost 0 bases and J 3 bases, leaving 12 bases between the germline ends. The CDR3 length is 16 residues. CDR3 nucleotides: TGTGCCAGCTCACCACCGCCCGGGGTTCACTACAATGAGCAGTTCTTC. Its translation is CASSPPPGVHYNEQFF.

The chain uses TRBV5-8 and TRBJ1-2, with 7 bases fitting TRBD1. The length of the CDR3 is 14 residues. V lost 0 bases, J lost 5 bases, and 4 bases stayed unmatched. Germline V CDR1 and CDR2: SGHTS, YDEGEE. The CDR3 DNA reads as TGTGCCAGCAGCTTGGGACAGGGTTTTTATGGCTACACCTTC. This encodes CASSLGQGFYGYTF. Full variable domain (missing parts from reference TRBV5-8 and TRBJ1-2): EAGVTQSPTHLIKTRGQQATLRCSPISGHTSVYWYQQALGLGLQFLLWYDEGEERNRGNFPPRFSGRQFPNYSSELNVNALELEDSALYLCASSLGQGFYGYTFGSGTRLTVV.

The chain has TRBV29-1 and TRBJ1-3; 9 positions match TRBD1. Trimming at V came to 4 bases and at J to 1 base, leaving 2 bases not matched to a gene. CDR3 length equals 14 residues. Germline V gene sequence: CDR1 SQVTM, CDR2 ANQGSEA. CDR3 in DNA: TGCAGCGTTGCGACAGGGGGGTCTGGAAACACCATATATTTT. This sequence encodes CSVATGGSGNTIYF.

The rearrangement links TRBV29-1 to TRBJ1-5, with a tentative D call TRBD1 (5 bases). V lost 6 bases and J lost 3, with 12 bases in between. CDR1 is SQVTM, CDR2 ANQGSEA, per germline. The CDR3 has 13 residues. This CDR3 reads CSVVDSLNQPQHF. CDR3 coding DNA: TGCAGCGTGGTCGACAGTCTCAATCAGCCCCAGCATTTT.

The V call is TRBV6-2 or TRBV6-3, the J call TRBJ2-1, with 7 bases that match TRBD1. CDR3 length: 17 residues. Germline V gene sequence: CDR1 MNHEY, CDR2 SVGEGT. With 5 bases clipped from V and 6 bases from J, the junction kept 16 bases outside the gene matches. This chain's CDR3 is CASSHGRDRGLGNEQFF. In nucleotides, the CDR3 is TGTGCCAGCAGTCACGGCAGGGACAGAGGTCTAGGCAATGAGCAGTTCTTC.

The chain combines TRBV18 with TRBJ1-1, with D hard to call. The CDR3 consists of 14 residues. Trimming removed 3 bases at V and 1 base at J, with 9 bases between. Germline CDR1 KGHSH, CDR2 LQKENI. The CDR3 DNA is TGTGCCAGCTCACCCTTTTCAGGGAACACTGAAGCTTTCTTT. Protein product: CASSPFSGNTEAFF.

The chain couples TRBV3-1 (or the pseudogene TRBV3-2) to TRBJ2-7; D is unresolved. CDR3 length: 14 amino acids. The V end lost 0 bases, the J end lost 2 bases, and 8 bases lay between the germline ends. In germline, CDR1 is LGHDT, CDR2 YNNKEL (reference sequence). The DNA for the CDR3 is TGTGCCAGCAGCCAAGATTCCTTTACCTACGAGCAGTACTTC. It encodes CASSQDSFTYEQYF.

The chain uses TRBV28 and TRBJ1-2; TRBD1 might be the D (6 bases). The CDR3 consists of 13 residues. The germline gives CDR1 MDHEN, CDR2 SYDVKM. The ends were cut back, 3 bases at V and 8 bases at J, with 13 bases in the middle. The CDR3 region is CASSLGAARGYTF. In DNA, the CDR3 is TGTGCCAGCAGTTTGGGGGCCGCGAGGGGCTACACCTTC.

V gene TRBV7-8 combines with J gene TRBJ1-1; D unclear. Germline V gene lookup returns CDR1 SGHVS and CDR2 FQNEAQ. The V and J ends lost 0 bases and 1 base respectively, with 18 bases between them. CDR3 length: 18 amino acids. CDR3 sequence reads: CASSLAPWRVRRNTEAFF. In DNA form, the CDR3 reads TGTGCCAGCAGCTTAGCCCCATGGAGAGTGCGGAGGAACACTGAAGCTTTCTTT.

This chain links TRBV6-5 with TRBJ1-4, with D possibly matching TRBD1 (5 bases). The CDR3 loop spans 14 amino acids. With 2 bases removed from V and 8 bases from J, the gap between germline ends came to 12 bases. Looked up from germline, CDR1 is MNHEY and CDR2 is SVGAGI. The CDR3 here is CASSYGQRREKLFF. CDR3 coding DNA: TGTGCCAGCAGTTACGGACAACGTCGAGAAAAACTGTTTTTT.

The chain combines TRBV7-8 with TRBJ1-5, with no clear D. CDR1 is SGHVS, CDR2 FQNEAQ, per germline. The CDR3 length is 15 residues. The V gene lost 2 bases and the J gene lost 4 bases, with 12 bases spanning the gap. The CDR3 protein is CASSLMGALNQPQHF. In nucleotides, the CDR3 is TGTGCCAGCAGCTTAATGGGCGCCTTAAATCAGCCCCAGCATTTT.

This clone was detected once. The genes are TRBV6-2 or TRBV6-3 and TRBJ1-2; 8 nucleotides agree with TRBD1. The CDR3 loop spans 17 amino acids. Germline assignment: CDR1 MNHEY and CDR2 SVGEGT. The V gene end was trimmed by 0 bases and the J gene end by 4 bases; junction bases not matched to a gene: 10. For the CDR3, the DNA is TGTGCCAGCAGTTACTCGACCCCTCCAGGGGGCCTCTATGGCTACACCTTC. Translation gives CASSYSTPPGGLYGYTF.